This section outlines one TCR beta chain sequence together with its context. Its antigen is still unknown. The source of the sample is a study of cytomegalovirus exposure and HLA in healthy donors. General study points: According to the study, about 180 TCR beta chains were cytomegalovirus-associated.

The length of the CDR3 is 14 residues. V lost 5 bases, J lost 2 bases, and 11 bases lay in between. The germline CDR1 and CDR2 sequences are SGHTA and FQGNSA. Data came from immunoSEQ multiplex PCR; TCRdb stores just in-frame clones and leaves some out. The data contain about 160,000 clones, about 88% of them singletons. This receptor was taken from a woman between 18 and 30 years old in good health and CMV-seronegative. Sequences were obtained from PBMCs. This chain joins TRBV7-2 and TRBJ2-3; D ambiguous. CDR3 coding DNA: TGTGCCAGCAGCGCGACTGGATACACAGATACGCAGTATTTT. Residues: CASSATGYTDTQYF.